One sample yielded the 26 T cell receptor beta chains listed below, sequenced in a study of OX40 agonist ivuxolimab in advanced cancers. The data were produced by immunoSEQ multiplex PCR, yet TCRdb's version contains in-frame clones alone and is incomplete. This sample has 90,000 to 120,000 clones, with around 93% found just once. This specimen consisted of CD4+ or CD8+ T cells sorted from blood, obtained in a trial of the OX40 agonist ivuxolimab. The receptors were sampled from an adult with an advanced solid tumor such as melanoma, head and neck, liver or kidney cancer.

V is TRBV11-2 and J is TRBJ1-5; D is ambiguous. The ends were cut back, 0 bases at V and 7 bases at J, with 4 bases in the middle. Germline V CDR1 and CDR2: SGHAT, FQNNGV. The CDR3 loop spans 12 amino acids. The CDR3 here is CASSLEGQPQHF. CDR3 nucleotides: TGTGCCAGCAGCTTAGAGGGGCAGCCCCAGCATTTT.

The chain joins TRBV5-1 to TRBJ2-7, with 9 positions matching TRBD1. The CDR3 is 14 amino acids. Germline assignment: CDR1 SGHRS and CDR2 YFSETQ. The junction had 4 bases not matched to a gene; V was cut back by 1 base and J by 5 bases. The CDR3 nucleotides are TGCGCCAGCAGCTTGCGGGACAGGGTGGACGAGCAGTACTTC. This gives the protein CASSLRDRVDEQYF.

In nucleotides, the CDR3 is TGTGCCAGCAGCTCGTCTAGCGGGAGCTACAATGAGCAGTTCTTC. It is translated as CASSSSSGSYNEQFF. The chain combines TRBV5-6 with TRBJ2-1; 10 positions match TRBD2. This CDR3 has 15 amino acids. Germline V gene data show CDR1 as SGHDT and CDR2 as YYEEEE. Trimming at V came to 3 bases and at J to 3 bases, leaving 3 bases not matched to a gene.

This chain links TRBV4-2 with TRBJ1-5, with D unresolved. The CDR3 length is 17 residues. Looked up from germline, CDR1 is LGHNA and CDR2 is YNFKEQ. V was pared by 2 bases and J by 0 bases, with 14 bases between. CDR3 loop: CASSQSYTPLSNQPQHF. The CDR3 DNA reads TGTGCCAGCAGCCAATCCTACACTCCTCTTAGCAATCAGCCCCAGCATTTT.

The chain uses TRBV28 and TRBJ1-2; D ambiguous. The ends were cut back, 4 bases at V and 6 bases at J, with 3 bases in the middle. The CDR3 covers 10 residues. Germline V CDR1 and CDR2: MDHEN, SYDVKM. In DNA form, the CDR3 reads TGTGCCAGCAGTTCCCATGGCTACACCTTC. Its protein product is CASSSHGYTF.

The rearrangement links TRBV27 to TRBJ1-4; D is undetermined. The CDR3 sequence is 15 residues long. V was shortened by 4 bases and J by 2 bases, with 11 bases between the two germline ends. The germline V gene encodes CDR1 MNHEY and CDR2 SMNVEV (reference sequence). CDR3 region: CASSSKGLTNEKLFF. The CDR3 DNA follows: TGTGCCAGCAGTTCGAAGGGCTTGACTAATGAAAAACTGTTTTTT.

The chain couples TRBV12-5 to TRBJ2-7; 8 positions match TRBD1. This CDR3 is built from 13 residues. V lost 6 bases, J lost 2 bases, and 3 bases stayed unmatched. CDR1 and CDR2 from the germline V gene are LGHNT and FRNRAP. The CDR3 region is CASGQGAPYEQYF. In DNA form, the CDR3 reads TGTGCTAGTGGCCAGGGGGCCCCCTACGAGCAGTACTTC.

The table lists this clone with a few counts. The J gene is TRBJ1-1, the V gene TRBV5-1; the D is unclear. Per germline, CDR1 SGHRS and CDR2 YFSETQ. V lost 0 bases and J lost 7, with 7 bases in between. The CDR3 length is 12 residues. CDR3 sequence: CASSLVHNEAFF. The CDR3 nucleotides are TGCGCCAGCAGCTTGGTGCATAATGAAGCTTTCTTT.

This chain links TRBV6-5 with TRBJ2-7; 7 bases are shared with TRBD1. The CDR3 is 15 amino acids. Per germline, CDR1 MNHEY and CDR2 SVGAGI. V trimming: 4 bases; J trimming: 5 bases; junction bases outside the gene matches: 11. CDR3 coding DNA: TGTGCCAGCAGTTCCCCCACGACAGGGAAGAACGAGCAGTACTTC. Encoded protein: CASSSPTTGKNEQYF.

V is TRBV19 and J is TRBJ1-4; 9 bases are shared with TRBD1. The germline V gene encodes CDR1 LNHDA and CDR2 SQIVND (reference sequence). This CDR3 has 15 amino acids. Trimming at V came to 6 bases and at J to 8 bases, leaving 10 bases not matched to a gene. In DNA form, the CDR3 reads TGTGCCAGTAGGAATTCCGGGACAGGGAGGGAAAAACTGTTTTTT. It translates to CASRNSGTGREKLFF.

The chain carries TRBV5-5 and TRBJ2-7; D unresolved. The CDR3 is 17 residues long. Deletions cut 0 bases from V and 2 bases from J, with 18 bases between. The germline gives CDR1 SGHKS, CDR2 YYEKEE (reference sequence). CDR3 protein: CASSLASRSHHPYEQYF. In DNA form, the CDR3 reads TGTGCCAGCAGCTTGGCTTCGCGTTCTCACCACCCCTACGAGCAGTACTTC. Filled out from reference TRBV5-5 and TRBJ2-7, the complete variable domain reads DAGVTQSPTHLIKTRGQQVTLRCSPISGHKSVSWYQQVLGQGPQFIFQYYEKEERGRGNFPDRFSARQFPNYSSELNVNALLLGDSALYLCASSLASRSHHPYEQYFGPGTRLTVT.

The CDR3 sequence is CASSFRRNTGELFF. CDR3 sequence (DNA): TGTGCCAGCAGCTTTAGACGGAACACCGGGGAGCTGTTTTTT. This sequence joins TRBV5-4 and TRBJ2-2; D is undetermined. This CDR3 is 14 amino acids long. Trimming shortened V by 2 bases and J by 1 base, and 6 bases separated the two germline ends. The germline gives CDR1 SGHNT, CDR2 YYREEE (reference sequence).

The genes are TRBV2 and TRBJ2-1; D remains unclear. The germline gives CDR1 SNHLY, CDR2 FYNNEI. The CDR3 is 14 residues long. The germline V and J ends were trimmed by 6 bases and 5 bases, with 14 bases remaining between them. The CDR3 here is CASSKSGRNNEQFF. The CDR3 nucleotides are TGTGCCAGCAGCAAGTCGGGCCGAAACAATGAGCAGTTCTTC.

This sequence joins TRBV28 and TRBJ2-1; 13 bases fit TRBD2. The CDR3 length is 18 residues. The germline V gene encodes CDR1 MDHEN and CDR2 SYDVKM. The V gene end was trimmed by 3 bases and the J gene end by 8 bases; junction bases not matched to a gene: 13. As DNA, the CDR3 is TGTGCCAGCAGTTTGAGCAAGACTAGCGGGAGGCTAGGGGATGAGCAGTTCTTC. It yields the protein CASSLSKTSGRLGDEQFF.

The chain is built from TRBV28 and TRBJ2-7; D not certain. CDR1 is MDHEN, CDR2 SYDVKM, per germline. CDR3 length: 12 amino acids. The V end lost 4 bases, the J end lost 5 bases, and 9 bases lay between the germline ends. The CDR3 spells CASSSSKHEQYF. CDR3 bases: TGTGCCAGCAGTTCCTCTAAGCACGAGCAGTACTTC.

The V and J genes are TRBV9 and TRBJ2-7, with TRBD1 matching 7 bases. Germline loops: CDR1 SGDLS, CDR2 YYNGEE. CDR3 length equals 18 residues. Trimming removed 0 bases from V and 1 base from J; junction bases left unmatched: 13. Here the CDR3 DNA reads TGTGCCAGCAGCGTAGCCGGGACAGAGCTGAAGTGGTCCTACGAGCAGTACTTC. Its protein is CASSVAGTELKWSYEQYF.

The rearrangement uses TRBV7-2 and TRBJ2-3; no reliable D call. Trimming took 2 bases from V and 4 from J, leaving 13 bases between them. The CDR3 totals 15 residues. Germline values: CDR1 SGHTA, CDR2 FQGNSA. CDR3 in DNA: TGTGCCAGCAGCTTACGAAATGCTAGGGCAGATACGCAGTATTTT. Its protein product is CASSLRNARADTQYF. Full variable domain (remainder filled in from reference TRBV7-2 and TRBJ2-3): GAGVSQSPSNKVTEKGKDVELRCDPISGHTALYWYRQSLGQGLEFLIYFQGNSAPDKSGLPSDRFSAERTGGSVSTLTIQRTQQEDSAVYLCASSLRNARADTQYFGPGTRLTVL.

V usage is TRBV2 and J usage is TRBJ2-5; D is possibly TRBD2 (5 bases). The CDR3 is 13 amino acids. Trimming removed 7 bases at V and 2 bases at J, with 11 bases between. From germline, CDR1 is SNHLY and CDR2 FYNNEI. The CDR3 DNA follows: TGTGCCAGCAAGGAGGAGAAACAAGAGACCCAGTACTTC. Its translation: CASKEEKQETQYF.

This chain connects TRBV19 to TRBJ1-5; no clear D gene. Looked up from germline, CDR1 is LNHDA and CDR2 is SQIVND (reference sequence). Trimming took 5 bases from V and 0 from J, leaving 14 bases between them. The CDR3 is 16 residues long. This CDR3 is CASSVDRAYSNQPQHF. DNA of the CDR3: TGTGCCAGTAGTGTGGACCGGGCTTATAGCAATCAGCCCCAGCATTTT.

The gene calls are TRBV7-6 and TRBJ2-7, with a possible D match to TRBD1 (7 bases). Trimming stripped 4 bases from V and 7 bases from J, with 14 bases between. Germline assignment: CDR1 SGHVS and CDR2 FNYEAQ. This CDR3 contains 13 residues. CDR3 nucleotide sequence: TGTGCCAGCAGCTACAAGACAGGGACTGAGCAGTACTTC. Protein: CASSYKTGTEQYF.

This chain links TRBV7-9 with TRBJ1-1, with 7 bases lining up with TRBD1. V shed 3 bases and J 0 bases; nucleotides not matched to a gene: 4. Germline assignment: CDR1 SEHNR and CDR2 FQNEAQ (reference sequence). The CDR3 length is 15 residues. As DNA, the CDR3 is TGTGCCAGCAGCTTCGGGACAGCGCTGAACACTGAAGCTTTCTTT. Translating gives CASSFGTALNTEAFF.

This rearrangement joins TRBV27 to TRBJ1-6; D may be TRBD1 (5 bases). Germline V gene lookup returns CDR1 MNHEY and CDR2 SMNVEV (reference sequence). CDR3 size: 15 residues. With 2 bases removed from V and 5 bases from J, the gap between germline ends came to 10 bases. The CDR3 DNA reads TGTGCCAGCAGTTTAAGGGTGGGACATAATTCACCCCTCCACTTT. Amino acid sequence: CASSLRVGHNSPLHF.

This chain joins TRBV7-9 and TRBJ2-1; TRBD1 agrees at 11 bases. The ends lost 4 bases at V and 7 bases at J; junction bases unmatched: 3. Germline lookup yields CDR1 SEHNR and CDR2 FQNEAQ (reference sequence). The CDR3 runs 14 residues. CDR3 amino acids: CASSWRDRGNEQFF. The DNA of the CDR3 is TGTGCCAGCAGCTGGAGGGACAGGGGGAATGAGCAGTTCTTC.

The CDR3 here is CASTTDDYGYTF. CDR3 coding DNA: TGTGCCAGCACAACAGATGACTATGGCTACACCTTC. The genes are TRBV9 and TRBJ1-2; D is unclear. This CDR3 is 12 amino acids long. V lost 6 bases and J lost 3, with 9 bases in between. Per the germline V gene, CDR1 is SGDLS and CDR2 is YYNGEE. Combining the CDR3 with reference TRBV9 and TRBJ1-2 gives the whole variable domain DSGVTQTPKHLITATGQRVTLRCSPRSGDLSVYWYQQSLDQGLQFLIQYYNGEERAKGNILERFSAQQFPDLHSELNLSSLELGDSALYFCASTTDDYGYTFGSGTRLTVV.

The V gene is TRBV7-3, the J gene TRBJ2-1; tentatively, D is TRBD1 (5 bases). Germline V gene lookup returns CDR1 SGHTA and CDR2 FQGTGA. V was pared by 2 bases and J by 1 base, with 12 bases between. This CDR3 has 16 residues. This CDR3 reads CASSLWAGKSYNEQFF. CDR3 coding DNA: TGTGCCAGCAGCTTATGGGCAGGGAAGTCCTACAATGAGCAGTTCTTC.

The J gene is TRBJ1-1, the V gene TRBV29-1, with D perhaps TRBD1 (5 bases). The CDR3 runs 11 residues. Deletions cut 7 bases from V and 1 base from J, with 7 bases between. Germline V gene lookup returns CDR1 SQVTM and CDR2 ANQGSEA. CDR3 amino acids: CSAGQNTEAFF. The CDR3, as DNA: TGCAGCGCCGGACAGAACACTGAAGCTTTCTTT.